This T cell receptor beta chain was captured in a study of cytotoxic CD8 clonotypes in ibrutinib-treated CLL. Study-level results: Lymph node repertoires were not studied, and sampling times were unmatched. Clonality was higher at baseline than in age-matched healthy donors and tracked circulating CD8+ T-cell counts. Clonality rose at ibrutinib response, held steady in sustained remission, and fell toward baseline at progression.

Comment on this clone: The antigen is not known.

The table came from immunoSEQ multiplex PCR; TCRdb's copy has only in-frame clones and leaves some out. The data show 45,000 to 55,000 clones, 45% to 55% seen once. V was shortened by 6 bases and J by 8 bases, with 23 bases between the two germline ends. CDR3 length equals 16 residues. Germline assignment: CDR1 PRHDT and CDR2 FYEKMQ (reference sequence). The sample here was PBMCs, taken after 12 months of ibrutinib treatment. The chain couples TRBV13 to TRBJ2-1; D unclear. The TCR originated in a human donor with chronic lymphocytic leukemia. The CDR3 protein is CASSDPSTPLRDEQFF. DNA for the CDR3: TGTGCCAGCAGTGACCCATCGACACCGCTTAGGGATGAGCAGTTCTTC. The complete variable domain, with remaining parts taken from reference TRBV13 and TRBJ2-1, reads AAGVIQSPRHLIKEKRETATLKCYPIPRHDTVYWYQQGPGQDPQFLISFYEKMQSDKGSIPDRFSAQQFSDYHSELNMSSLELGDSALYFCASSDPSTPLRDEQFFGPGTRLTVL.